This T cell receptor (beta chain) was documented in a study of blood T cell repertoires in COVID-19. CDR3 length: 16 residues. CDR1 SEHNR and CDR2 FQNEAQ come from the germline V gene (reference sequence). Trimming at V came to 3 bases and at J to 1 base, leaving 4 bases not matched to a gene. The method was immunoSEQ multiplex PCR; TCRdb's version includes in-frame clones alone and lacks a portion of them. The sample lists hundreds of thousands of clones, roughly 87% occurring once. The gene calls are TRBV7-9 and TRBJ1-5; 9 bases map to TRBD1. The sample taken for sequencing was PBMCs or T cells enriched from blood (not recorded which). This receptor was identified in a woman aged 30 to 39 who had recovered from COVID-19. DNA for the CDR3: TGTGCCAGCAGCTTGGGACAGGGCGGGAGCAATCAGCCCCAGCATTTT. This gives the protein CASSLGQGGSNQPQHF.